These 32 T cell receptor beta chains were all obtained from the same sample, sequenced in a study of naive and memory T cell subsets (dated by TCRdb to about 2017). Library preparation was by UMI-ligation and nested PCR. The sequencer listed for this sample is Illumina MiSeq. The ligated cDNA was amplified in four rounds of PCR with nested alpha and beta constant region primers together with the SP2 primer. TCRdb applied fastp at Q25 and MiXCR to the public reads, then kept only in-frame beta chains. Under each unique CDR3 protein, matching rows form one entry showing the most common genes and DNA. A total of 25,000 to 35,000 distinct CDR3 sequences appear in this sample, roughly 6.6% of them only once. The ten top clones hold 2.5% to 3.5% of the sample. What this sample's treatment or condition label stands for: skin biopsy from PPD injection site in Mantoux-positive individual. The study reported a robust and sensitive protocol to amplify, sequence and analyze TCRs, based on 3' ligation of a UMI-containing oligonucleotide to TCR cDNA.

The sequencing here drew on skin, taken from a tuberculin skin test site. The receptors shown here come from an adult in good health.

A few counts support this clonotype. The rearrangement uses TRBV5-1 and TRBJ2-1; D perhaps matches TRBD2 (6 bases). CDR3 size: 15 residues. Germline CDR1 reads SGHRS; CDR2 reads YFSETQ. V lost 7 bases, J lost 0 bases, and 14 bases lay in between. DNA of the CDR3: TGCGCCAGCGGTAGCGGTGCCAGCTCCTACAATGAGCAGTTCTTC. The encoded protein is CASGSGASSYNEQFF. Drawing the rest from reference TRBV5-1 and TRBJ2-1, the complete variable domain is KAGVTQTPRYLIKTRGQQVTLSCSPISGHRSVSWYQQTPGQGLQFLFEYFSETQRNKGNFPGRFSGRQFSNSRSEMNVSTLELGDSALYLCASGSGASSYNEQFFGPGTRLTVL.

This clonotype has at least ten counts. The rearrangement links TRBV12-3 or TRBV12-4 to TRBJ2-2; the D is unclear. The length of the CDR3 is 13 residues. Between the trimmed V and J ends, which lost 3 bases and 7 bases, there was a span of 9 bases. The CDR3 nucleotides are TGTGCCAGCAGTTTCCCCCGTGGCGGGGAGCTGTTTTTT. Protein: CASSFPRGGELFF.

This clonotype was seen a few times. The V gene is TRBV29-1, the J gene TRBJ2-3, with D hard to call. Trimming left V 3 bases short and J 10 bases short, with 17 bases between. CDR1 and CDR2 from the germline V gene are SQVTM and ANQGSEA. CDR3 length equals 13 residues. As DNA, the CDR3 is TGCAGCGTTGATGGCTCTCGGCTAGGAGCGCAGTATTTT. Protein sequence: CSVDGSRLGAQYF.

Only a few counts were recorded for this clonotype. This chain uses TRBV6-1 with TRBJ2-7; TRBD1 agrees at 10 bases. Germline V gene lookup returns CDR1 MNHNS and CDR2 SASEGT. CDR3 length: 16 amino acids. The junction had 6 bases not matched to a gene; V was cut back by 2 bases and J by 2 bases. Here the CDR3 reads CASSEIPGQGTYEQYF. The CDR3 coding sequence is TGTGCCAGCAGTGAAATTCCGGGACAGGGGACCTACGAGCAGTACTTC.

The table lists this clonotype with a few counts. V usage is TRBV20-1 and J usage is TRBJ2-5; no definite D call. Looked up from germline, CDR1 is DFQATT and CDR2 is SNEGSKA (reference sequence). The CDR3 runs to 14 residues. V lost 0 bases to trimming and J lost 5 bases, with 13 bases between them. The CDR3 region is CSARDRMVLETQYF. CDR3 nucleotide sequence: TGCAGTGCTAGAGATCGGATGGTACTCGAGACCCAGTACTTC.

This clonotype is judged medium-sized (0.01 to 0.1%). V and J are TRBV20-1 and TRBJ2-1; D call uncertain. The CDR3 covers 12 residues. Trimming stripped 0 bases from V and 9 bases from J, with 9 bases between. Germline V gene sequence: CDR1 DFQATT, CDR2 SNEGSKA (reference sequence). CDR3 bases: TGCAGTGCTAGAGATTATCGGGTTGAGCAGTTCTTC. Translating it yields CSARDYRVEQFF.

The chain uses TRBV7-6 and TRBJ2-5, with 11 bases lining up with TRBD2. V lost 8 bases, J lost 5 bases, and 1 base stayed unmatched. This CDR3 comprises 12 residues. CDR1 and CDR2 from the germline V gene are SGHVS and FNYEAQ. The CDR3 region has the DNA TGTGCCAGCCGACTAGCGGGGGAGACCCAGTACTTC. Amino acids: CASRLAGETQYF.

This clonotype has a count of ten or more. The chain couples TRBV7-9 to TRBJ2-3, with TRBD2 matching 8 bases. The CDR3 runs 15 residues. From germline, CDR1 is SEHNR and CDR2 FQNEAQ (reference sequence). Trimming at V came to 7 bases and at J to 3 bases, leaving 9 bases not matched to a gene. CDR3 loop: CASTRLAGNTDTQYF. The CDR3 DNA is TGTGCCAGCACCCGCCTAGCGGGTAATACAGATACGCAGTATTTT.

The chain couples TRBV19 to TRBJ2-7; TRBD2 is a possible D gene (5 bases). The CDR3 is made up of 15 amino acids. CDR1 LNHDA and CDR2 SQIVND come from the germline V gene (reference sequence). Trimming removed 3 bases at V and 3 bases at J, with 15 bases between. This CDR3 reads CASSIERSVNYEQYF. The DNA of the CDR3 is TGTGCCAGTAGTATTGAGCGGTCGGTAAACTACGAGCAGTACTTC. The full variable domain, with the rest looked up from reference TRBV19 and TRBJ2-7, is DGGITQSPKYLFRKEGQNVTLSCEQNLNHDAMYWYRQDPGQGLRLIYYSQIVNDFQKGDIAEGYSVSREKKESFPLTVTSAQKNPTAFYLCASSIERSVNYEQYFGPGTRLTVT.

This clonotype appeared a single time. CDR3 sequence reads: CASSWDRGMDYGYTF. The CDR3 DNA reads as TGCGCCAGCAGCTGGGACAGGGGAATGGACTATGGCTACACCTTC. The rearrangement uses TRBV5-1 and TRBJ1-2; 10 nucleotides match TRBD1. The CDR3 length is 15 residues. Germline values: CDR1 SGHRS, CDR2 YFSETQ. V lost 3 bases and J lost 3; bases outside the gene matches: 5.

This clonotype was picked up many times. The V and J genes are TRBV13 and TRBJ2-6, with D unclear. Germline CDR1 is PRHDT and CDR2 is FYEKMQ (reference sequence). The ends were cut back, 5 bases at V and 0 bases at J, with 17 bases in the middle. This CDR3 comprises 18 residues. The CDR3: CASSEWTSYHSGANVLTF. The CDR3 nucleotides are TGTGCCAGCAGCGAATGGACGAGCTATCACTCTGGGGCCAACGTCCTGACTTTC.

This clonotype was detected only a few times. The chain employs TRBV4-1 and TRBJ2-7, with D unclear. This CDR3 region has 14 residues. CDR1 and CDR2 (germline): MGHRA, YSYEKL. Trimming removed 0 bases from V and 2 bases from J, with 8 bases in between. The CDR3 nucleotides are TGCGCCAGCAGCCAAGACGTATTAACCTACGAGCAGTACTTC. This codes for CASSQDVLTYEQYF.

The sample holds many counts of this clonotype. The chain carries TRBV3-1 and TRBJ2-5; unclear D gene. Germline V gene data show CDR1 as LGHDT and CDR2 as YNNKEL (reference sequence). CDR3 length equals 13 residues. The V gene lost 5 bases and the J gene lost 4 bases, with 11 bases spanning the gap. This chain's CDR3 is CASSDLVVETQYF. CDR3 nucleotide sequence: TGTGCCAGCAGCGATCTAGTCGTAGAGACCCAGTACTTC.

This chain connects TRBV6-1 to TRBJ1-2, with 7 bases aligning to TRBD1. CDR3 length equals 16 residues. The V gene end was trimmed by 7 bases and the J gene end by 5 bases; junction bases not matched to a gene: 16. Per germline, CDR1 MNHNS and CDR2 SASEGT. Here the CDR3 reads CASKPGQLRLPYGYTF. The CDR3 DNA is TGTGCCAGCAAACCGGGACAGCTCCGCCTACCGTATGGCTACACCTTC.

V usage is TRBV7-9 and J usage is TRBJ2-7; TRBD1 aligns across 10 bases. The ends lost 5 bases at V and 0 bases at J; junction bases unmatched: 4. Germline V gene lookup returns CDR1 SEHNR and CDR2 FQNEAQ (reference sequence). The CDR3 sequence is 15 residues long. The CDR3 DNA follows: TGTGCCAGCAGCAAAGACAGGGGGCTCTCCTACGAGCAGTACTTC. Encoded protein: CASSKDRGLSYEQYF.

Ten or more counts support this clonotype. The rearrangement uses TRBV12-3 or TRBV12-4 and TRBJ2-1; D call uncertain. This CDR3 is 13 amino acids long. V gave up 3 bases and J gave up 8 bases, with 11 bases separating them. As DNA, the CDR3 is TGTGCCAGCAGTTTCATTCTGGTCCATGAGCAGTTCTTC. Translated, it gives CASSFILVHEQFF.

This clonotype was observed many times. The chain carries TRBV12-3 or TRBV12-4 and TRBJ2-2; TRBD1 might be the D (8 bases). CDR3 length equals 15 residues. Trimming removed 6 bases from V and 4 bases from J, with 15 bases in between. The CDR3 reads CASSSQGGVTGELFF. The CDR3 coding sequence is TGTGCCAGCAGCTCACAGGGGGGGGTCACCGGGGAGCTGTTTTTT.

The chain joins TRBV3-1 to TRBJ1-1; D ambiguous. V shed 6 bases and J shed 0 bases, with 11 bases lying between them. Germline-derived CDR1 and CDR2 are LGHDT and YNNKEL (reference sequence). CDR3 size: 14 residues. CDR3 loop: CASSLAQLNTEAFF. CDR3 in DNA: TGTGCCAGCAGTCTCGCACAGCTGAACACTGAAGCTTTCTTT.

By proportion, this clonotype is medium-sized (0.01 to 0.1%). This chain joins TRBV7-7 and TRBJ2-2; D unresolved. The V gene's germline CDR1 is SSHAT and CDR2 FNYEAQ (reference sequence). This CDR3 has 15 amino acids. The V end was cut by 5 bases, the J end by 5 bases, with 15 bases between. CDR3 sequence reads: CASSRALGYTGELFF. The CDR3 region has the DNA TGTGCCAGCAGCCGTGCCCTAGGATATACCGGGGAGCTGTTTTTT.

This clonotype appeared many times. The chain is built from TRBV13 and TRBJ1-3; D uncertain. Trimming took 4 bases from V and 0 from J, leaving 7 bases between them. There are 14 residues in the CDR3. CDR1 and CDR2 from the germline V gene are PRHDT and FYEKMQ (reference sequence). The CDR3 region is CASSSTNSGNTIYF. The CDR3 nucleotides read TGTGCCAGCAGCTCCACCAACTCTGGAAACACCATATATTTT.

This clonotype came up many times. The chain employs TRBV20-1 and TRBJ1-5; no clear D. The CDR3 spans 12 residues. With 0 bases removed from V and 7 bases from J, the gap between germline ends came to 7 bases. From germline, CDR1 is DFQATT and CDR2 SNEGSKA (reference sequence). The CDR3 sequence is CSARDLGQPQHF. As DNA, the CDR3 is TGCAGTGCTAGAGATCTAGGCCAGCCCCAGCATTTT.

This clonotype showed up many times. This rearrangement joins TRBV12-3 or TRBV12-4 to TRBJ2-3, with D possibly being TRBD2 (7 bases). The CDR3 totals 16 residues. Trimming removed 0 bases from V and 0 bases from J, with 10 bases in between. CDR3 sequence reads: CASSLAGGRSTDTQYF. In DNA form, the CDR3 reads TGTGCCAGCAGTTTAGCGGGGGGGCGCAGCACAGATACGCAGTATTTT.

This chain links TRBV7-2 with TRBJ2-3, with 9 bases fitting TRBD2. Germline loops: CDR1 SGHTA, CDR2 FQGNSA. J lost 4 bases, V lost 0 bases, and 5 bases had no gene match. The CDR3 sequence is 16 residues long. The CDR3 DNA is TGTGCCAGCAGCTTAGCTGGAACTAGCGGGCCAGATACGCAGTATTTT. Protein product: CASSLAGTSGPDTQYF. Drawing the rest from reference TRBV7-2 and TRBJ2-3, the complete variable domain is GAGVSQSPSNKVTEKGKDVELRCDPISGHTALYWYRQSLGQGLEFLIYFQGNSAPDKSGLPSDRFSAERTGGSVSTLTIQRTQQEDSAVYLCASSLAGTSGPDTQYFGPGTRLTVL.

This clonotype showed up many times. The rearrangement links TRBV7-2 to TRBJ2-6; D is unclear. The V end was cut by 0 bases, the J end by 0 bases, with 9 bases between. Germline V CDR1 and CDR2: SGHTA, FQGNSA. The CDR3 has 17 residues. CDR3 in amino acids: CASSLALIISGANVLTF. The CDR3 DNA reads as TGTGCCAGCAGCTTAGCGCTAATAATCTCTGGGGCCAACGTCCTGACTTTC. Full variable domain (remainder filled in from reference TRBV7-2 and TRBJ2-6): GAGVSQSPSNKVTEKGKDVELRCDPISGHTALYWYRQSLGQGLEFLIYFQGNSAPDKSGLPSDRFSAERTGGSVSTLTIQRTQQEDSAVYLCASSLALIISGANVLTFGAGSRLTVL.

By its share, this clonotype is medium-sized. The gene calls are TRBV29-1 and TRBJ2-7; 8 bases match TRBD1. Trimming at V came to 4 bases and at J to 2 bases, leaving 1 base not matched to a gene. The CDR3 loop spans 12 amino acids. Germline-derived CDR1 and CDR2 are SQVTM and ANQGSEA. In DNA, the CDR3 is TGCAGCGTTGCACAGGGGGCCTACGAGCAGTACTTC. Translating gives CSVAQGAYEQYF.

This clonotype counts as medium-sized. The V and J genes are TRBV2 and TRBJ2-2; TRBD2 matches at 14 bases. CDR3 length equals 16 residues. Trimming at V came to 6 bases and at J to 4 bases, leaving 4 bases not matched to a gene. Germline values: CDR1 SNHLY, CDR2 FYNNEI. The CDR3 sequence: CASRVTSGGATGELFF. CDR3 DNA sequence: TGTGCCAGCAGGGTGACTAGCGGGGGGGCCACCGGGGAGCTGTTTTTT.

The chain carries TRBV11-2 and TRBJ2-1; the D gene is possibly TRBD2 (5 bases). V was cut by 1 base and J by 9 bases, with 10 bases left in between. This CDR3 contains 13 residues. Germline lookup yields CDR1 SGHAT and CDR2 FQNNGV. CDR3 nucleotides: TGTGCCAGCAGCTTAGCCGGGGTTGGTGAGCAGTTCTTC. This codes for CASSLAGVGEQFF.

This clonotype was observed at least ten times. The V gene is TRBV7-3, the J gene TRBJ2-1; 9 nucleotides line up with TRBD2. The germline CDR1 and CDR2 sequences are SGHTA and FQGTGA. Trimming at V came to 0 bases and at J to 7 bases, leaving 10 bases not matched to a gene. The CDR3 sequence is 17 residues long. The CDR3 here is CASSLTFSGGLGNEQFF. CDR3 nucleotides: TGTGCCAGCAGCTTAACGTTTAGCGGGGGCCTTGGGAATGAGCAGTTCTTC.

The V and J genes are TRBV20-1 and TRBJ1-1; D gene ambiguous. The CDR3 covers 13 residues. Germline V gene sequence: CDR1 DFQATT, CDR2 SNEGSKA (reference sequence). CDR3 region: CSPDARGNTEAFF. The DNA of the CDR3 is TGCAGCCCGGACGCCCGGGGGAACACTGAAGCTTTCTTT.

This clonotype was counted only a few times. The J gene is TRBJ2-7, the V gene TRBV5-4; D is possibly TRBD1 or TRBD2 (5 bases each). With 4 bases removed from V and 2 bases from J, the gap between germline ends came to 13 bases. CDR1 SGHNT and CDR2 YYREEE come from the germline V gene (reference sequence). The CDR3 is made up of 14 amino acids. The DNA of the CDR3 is TGTGCCAGCAGCGCGTCGGGGCGGACCTACGAGCAGTACTTC. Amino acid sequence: CASSASGRTYEQYF.

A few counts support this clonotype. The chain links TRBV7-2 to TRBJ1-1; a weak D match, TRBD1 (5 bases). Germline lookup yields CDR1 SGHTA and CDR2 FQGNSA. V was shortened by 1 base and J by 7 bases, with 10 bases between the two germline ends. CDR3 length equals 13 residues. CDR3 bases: TGTGCCAGCAGCTTAGTAGGGGCTAGTGAAGCTTTCTTT. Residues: CASSLVGASEAFF.

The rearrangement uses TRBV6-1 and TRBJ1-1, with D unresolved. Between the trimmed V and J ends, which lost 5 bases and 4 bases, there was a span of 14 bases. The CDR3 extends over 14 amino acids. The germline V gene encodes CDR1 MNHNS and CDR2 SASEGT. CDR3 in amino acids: CASSLPLVSTEAFF. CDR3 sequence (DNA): TGTGCCAGCAGTCTCCCCCTGGTGAGCACTGAAGCTTTCTTT.